The source of this T cell receptor (beta chain) is a study of blood T cell repertoires in COVID-19. Original analysis: Researchers report that nucleated cell counts were estimated from reference gene primer amplification. TCRdb's copy holds only in-frame clones and misses some; the assay was immunoSEQ multiplex PCR. That table furnishes V, J and clone size, whereas the DNA furnished D and trimming. The sample carries around 310,000 clones, 90% recorded once. Trimming removed 8 bases from V and 6 bases from J, with 24 bases in between. CDR3 length equals 16 residues. Germline V gives CDR1 SGHTA, CDR2 FQGTGA.

The chain uses TRBV7-3 and TRBJ2-3; D is possibly TRBD1 (6 bases). This TCR derives from a woman aged 40 to 50 with COVID-19, enrolled during active disease. Sequencing was carried out using peripheral blood. In nucleotides, the CDR3 is TGTGCCAGCGGACCAGCTGGGGGACAACTGATCGATACGCAGTATTTT. Translation: CASGPAGGQLIDTQYF.